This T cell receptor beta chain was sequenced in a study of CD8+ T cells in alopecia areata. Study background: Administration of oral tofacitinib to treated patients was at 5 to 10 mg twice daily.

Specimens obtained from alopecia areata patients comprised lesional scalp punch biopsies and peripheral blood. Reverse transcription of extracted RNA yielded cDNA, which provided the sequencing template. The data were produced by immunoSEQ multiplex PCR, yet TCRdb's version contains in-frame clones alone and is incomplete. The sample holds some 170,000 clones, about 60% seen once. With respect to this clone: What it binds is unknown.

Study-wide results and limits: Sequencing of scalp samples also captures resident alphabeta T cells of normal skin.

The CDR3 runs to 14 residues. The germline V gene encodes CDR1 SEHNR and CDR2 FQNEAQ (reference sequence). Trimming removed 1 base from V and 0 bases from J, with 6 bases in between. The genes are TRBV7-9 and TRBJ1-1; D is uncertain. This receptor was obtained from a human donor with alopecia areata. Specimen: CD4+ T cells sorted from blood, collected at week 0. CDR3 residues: CASSLDILNTEAFF. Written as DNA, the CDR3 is TGTGCCAGCAGCTTAGATATCCTGAACACTGAAGCTTTCTTT.